The 25 T cell receptor beta chains below all came from one sample that was sequenced in a study of blood T cell repertoires in COVID-19. Method: immunoSEQ multiplex PCR; TCRdb's copy keeps in-frame clones and lacks some. Among 200,000 to 250,000 clones listed, roughly 86% were seen once. The specimen was peripheral blood. These receptors came from a woman aged 30 to 39 who had recovered from COVID-19.

The chain combines TRBV15 with TRBJ2-5, with TRBD2 identical over 7 bases. The germline gives CDR1 LNHNV, CDR2 YYDKDF (reference sequence). CDR3 length equals 12 residues. The junction had 2 bases not matched to a gene; V was cut back by 5 bases and J by 5 bases. The CDR3 here is CATSGRGETQYF. The CDR3 DNA reads TGTGCCACCAGCGGGAGGGGTGAGACCCAGTACTTC.

The V gene is TRBV25-1, the J gene TRBJ2-5; D might be TRBD2 (5 bases). The CDR3 is 14 amino acids. Germline V gene sequence: CDR1 MGHDK, CDR2 SYGVNS. V was shortened by 0 bases and J by 5 bases, with 10 bases between the two germline ends. CDR3 residues: CASSEYESGETQYF. DNA of the CDR3: TGTGCCAGCAGTGAATACGAGTCGGGGGAGACCCAGTACTTC.

The V and J genes are TRBV2 and TRBJ1-1; unclear D gene. CDR1 SNHLY and CDR2 FYNNEI come from the germline V gene. Trimming took 9 bases from V and 1 from J, leaving 12 bases between them. CDR3 length: 13 residues. The CDR3 DNA reads TGTGCCAGTTATACCGGGAGGAACACTGAAGCTTTCTTT. It specifies CASYTGRNTEAFF.

The chain employs TRBV10-1 and TRBJ2-7, with D possibly being TRBD1 (5 bases). Trimming pared 3 bases from V and 0 bases from J, leaving 6 bases between. Per germline, CDR1 WNHNN and CDR2 SYGVQD (reference sequence). This CDR3 has 13 residues. The CDR3 reads CASSERGSYEQYF. DNA of the CDR3: TGCGCCAGCAGTGAAAGGGGCTCCTACGAGCAGTACTTC.

V usage is TRBV19 and J usage is TRBJ1-1; perhaps TRBD1 as D (6 bases). The CDR3 totals 13 residues. Trimming left V 3 bases short and J 7 bases short, with 12 bases between. Germline V gene sequence: CDR1 LNHDA, CDR2 SQIVND (reference sequence). CDR3 DNA sequence: TGTGCCAGTAGTATGGGGGGGGCGGGTGAAGCTTTCTTT. Residues: CASSMGGAGEAFF.

This sequence joins TRBV11-2 and TRBJ2-5; 8 bases are shared with TRBD2. With V trimmed by 0 bases and J by 2 bases, 5 bases remained unmatched. The CDR3 is 16 residues long. The V gene's germline CDR1 is SGHAT and CDR2 FQNNGV. The CDR3 DNA follows: TGTGCCAGCAGCTTAGAACTAGCGGTCCCTCAAGAGACCCAGTACTTC. Protein sequence: CASSLELAVPQETQYF.

This clone has more than one count but fewer than ten. The chain recombines TRBV9 with TRBJ2-5; 8 nucleotides match TRBD2. The ends lost 2 bases at V and 5 bases at J; junction bases unmatched: 5. The germline V gene has CDR1 SGDLS and CDR2 YYNGEE. The CDR3 consists of 14 residues. Written as DNA, the CDR3 is TGTGCCAGCAGCGTCGGGGGGGCCTACGAGACCCAGTACTTC. Translated, it gives CASSVGGAYETQYF. The whole variable domain, filled in from reference TRBV9 and TRBJ2-5, reads DSGVTQTPKHLITATGQRVTLRCSPRSGDLSVYWYQQSLDQGLQFLIQYYNGEERAKGNILERFSAQQFPDLHSELNLSSLELGDSALYFCASSVGGAYETQYFGPGTRLLVL.

V gene TRBV7-9 combines with J gene TRBJ1-1; the match to TRBD1 covers 8 bases. Unmatched junction bases numbered 9, after V lost 1 base and J lost 5 bases. The CDR3 consists of 16 residues. CDR1 and CDR2 from the germline V gene are SEHNR and FQNEAQ (reference sequence). CDR3 DNA sequence: TGTGCCAGCAGCTTAGGGACAGGGATAGGTAGAACTGAAGCTTTCTTT. Protein: CASSLGTGIGRTEAFF. Based on the CDR3 plus reference TRBV7-9 and TRBJ1-1, the full variable domain is DTGVSQNPRHKITKRGQNVTFRCDPISEHNRLYWYRQTLGQGPEFLTYFQNEAQLEKSRLLSDRFSAERPKGSFSTLEIQRTEQGDSAMYLCASSLGTGIGRTEAFFGQGTRLTVV.

The chain recombines TRBV4-1 with TRBJ2-4, with 7 bases lining up with TRBD2. V dropped 4 bases and J dropped 2; count of bases not matched to a gene: 17. The germline V gene encodes CDR1 MGHRA and CDR2 YSYEKL. CDR3 length: 19 amino acids. The CDR3 DNA reads as TGCGCCAGCAGCCGCACCCTAGGGAGGGCATCCGAAACCAAAAACATTCAGTACTTC. It yields the protein CASSRTLGRASETKNIQYF.

This chain connects TRBV6-1 to TRBJ1-1, with D possibly being TRBD1 (5 bases). Trimming left V 1 base short and J 4 bases short, with 16 bases between. This CDR3 is 16 amino acids long. Germline lookup yields CDR1 MNHNS and CDR2 SASEGT. The DNA of the CDR3 is TGTGCCAGCAGTGAAGGGGGCGGACGGTTGAGCACTGAAGCTTTCTTT. Translated: CASSEGGGRLSTEAFF.

The rearrangement links TRBV10-1 to TRBJ2-1, with 14 nucleotides matching TRBD2. This CDR3 contains 17 residues. Germline loops: CDR1 WNHNN, CDR2 SYGVQD (reference sequence). V lost 3 bases and J lost 8; bases outside the gene matches: 9. The DNA for the CDR3 is TGCGCCAGCAGTGATTCCCGACTAGCGGGGGGGAACCATGAGCAGTTCTTC. Translation: CASSDSRLAGGNHEQFF.

The sample holds a few counts of this clone. The gene calls are TRBV5-5 and TRBJ2-5, with 10 bases identical to TRBD2. Germline V gives CDR1 SGHKS, CDR2 YYEKEE (reference sequence). This CDR3 is 17 amino acids long. Trimming took 5 bases from V and 1 from J; bases not matched to a gene: 11. The CDR3, as DNA: TGTGCCAGCAGTTCCGGGACTAGCGCGGCTCGCCAAGAGACCCAGTACTTC. It translates to CASSSGTSAARQETQYF.

This chain uses TRBV13 with TRBJ1-1; D uncertain. The CDR3 has 13 amino acids. V lost 5 bases, J lost 10 bases, and 17 bases lay in between. Germline CDR1 PRHDT, CDR2 FYEKMQ (reference sequence). Here the CDR3 reads CASSTQRIGGAFF. CDR3 in DNA: TGTGCCAGCAGCACCCAACGGATCGGCGGAGCTTTCTTT.

The rearrangement joins TRBV5-1 to TRBJ1-2, with TRBD1 as a possible D gene (6 bases). Trimming cost V 0 bases and J 3 bases, with 9 bases left between them. The CDR3 is 14 amino acids. The germline V gene has CDR1 SGHRS and CDR2 YFSETQ. The DNA for the CDR3 is TGCGCCAGCAGCTTGGGGGACATACACTATGGCTACACCTTC. Encoded protein: CASSLGDIHYGYTF.

This clone was detected a few times. The rearrangement joins TRBV10-3 to TRBJ1-2, with D possibly TRBD1 on 6 matching bases. The ends were cut back, 4 bases at V and 3 bases at J, with 12 bases in the middle. Germline CDR1 is ENHRY and CDR2 is SYGVKD. The CDR3 is made up of 14 amino acids. The CDR3 nucleotides are TGTGCCATCAGTGCCAGGACAGCAGACTATGGCTACACCTTC. It specifies CAISARTADYGYTF.

This clone has just one count. This chain uses TRBV5-1 with TRBJ2-5; 9 nucleotides line up with TRBD1. The CDR3 extends over 14 amino acids. V shed 3 bases and J 2 bases; nucleotides not matched to a gene: 2. Germline assignment: CDR1 SGHRS and CDR2 YFSETQ. CDR3 in DNA: TGCGCCAGCAGCTCCGGACAGGGGCAAGAGACCCAGTACTTC. Translated, it gives CASSSGQGQETQYF. The full variable domain, completed using reference TRBV5-1 and TRBJ2-5, is KAGVTQTPRYLIKTRGQQVTLSCSPISGHRSVSWYQQTPGQGLQFLFEYFSETQRNKGNFPGRFSGRQFSNSRSEMNVSTLELGDSALYLCASSSGQGQETQYFGPGTRLLVL.

V gene TRBV29-1 combines with J gene TRBJ2-7, with 7 nucleotides matching TRBD2. After removal of 6 bases from V and 2 bases from J, the junction contained 10 bases not matched to a gene. CDR1 and CDR2 from the germline V gene are SQVTM and ANQGSEA. This CDR3 region has 14 residues. The CDR3 here is CSVSGGTVTYEQYF. CDR3 DNA sequence: TGCAGCGTCTCGGGGGGTACAGTTACCTACGAGCAGTACTTC.

This chain connects TRBV2 to TRBJ2-7; weak D call: TRBD1 (6 bases). The CDR3 has 14 amino acids. V was shortened by 3 bases and J by 3 bases, with 12 bases between the two germline ends. CDR1 is SNHLY and CDR2 is FYNNEI in the germline V gene. The CDR3 sequence: CASSEAGEGYEQYF. DNA for the CDR3: TGTGCCAGCAGTGAGGCAGGGGAAGGCTACGAGCAGTACTTC.

The CDR3 region is CASSPPGQGGNTIYF. Here the CDR3 DNA reads TGTGCCAGCAGCCCACCCGGACAGGGAGGAAACACCATATATTTT. J is TRBJ1-3 and V is TRBV9; 8 nucleotides align to TRBD1. CDR1 and CDR2 from the germline V gene are SGDLS and YYNGEE. This CDR3 has 15 residues. V dropped 4 bases and J dropped 4; count of bases not matched to a gene: 7.

This clone appeared a few times. The genes are TRBV4-3 and TRBJ2-7; TRBD2 matches at 7 bases. Trimming removed 0 bases from V and 3 bases from J; junction bases left unmatched: 11. Germline loops: CDR1 LGHNA, CDR2 YSLEER. The CDR3 is 17 amino acids. The chain's CDR3 is CASSQDWDSGLSYEQYF. CDR3 bases: TGCGCCAGCAGCCAAGATTGGGATTCGGGACTAAGCTACGAGCAGTACTTC.

The rearrangement links TRBV6-6 to TRBJ2-7; 10 bases match TRBD1. V lost 1 base to trimming and J lost 4 bases; unmatched junction nucleotides: 4. CDR1 and CDR2 (germline): MNHNY, SVGAGI (reference sequence). This CDR3 has 15 amino acids. CDR3 in DNA: TGTGCCAGCAGTTACTTTGGACAGGGGGGGTACGAGCAGTACTTC. This translates into CASSYFGQGGYEQYF.

The gene calls are TRBV7-9 and TRBJ2-7, with 8 nucleotides matching TRBD2. This CDR3 contains 15 residues. Germline values: CDR1 SEHNR, CDR2 FQNEAQ (reference sequence). With V trimmed by 5 bases and J by 3 bases, 9 bases remained unmatched. The CDR3 loop is CASSPDLAGGYEQYF. CDR3 DNA sequence: TGTGCCAGCAGCCCAGACCTAGCGGGCGGCTACGAGCAGTACTTC.

The V call is TRBV19, the J call TRBJ1-1, with TRBD1 matching 9 bases. CDR1 is LNHDA and CDR2 is SQIVND in the germline V gene (reference sequence). V gave up 7 bases and J gave up 2 bases; unmatched junction bases: 2. The CDR3 sequence is 13 residues long. In nucleotides, the CDR3 is TGTGCCAGTATGACAGGGGGAAACACTGAAGCTTTCTTT. Protein: CASMTGGNTEAFF.

V is TRBV4-1 and J is TRBJ2-1; TRBD2 matches at 7 bases. Germline CDR1 MGHRA, CDR2 YSYEKL. There are 13 residues in the CDR3. The J segment lost 5 bases and the V segment lost 5 bases, leaving 3 bases of the junction unmatched. The CDR3, as DNA: TGCGCCAGCAGCTACGGGACTAACAATGAGCAGTTCTTC. Translation: CASSYGTNNEQFF.

The chain recombines TRBV15 with TRBJ2-2; tentative D call: TRBD1 (6 bases). There are 15 residues in the CDR3. V was trimmed by 3 bases and J by 6 bases, leaving 14 bases between them. Germline V CDR1 and CDR2: LNHNV, YYDKDF (reference sequence). CDR3 bases: TGTGCCACCAGCAGGTTACAGGGTACGGCCGGGGAGCTGTTTTTT. As protein: CATSRLQGTAGELFF.